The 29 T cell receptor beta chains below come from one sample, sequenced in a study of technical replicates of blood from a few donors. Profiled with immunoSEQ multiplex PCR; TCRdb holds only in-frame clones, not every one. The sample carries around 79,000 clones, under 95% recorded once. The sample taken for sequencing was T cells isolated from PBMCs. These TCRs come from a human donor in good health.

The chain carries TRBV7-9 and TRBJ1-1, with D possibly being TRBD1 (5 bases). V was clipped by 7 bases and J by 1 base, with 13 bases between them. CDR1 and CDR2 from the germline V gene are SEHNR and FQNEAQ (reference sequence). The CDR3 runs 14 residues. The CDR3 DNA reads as TGTGCCAGCACCCCTGCCAGGGAGAACACTGAAGCTTTCTTT. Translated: CASTPARENTEAFF.

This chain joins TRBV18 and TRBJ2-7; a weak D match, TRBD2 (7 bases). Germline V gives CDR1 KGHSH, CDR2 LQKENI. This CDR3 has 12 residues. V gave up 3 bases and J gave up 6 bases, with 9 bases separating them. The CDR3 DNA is TGTGCCAGCTCACCGGGGGGGCCCGAGCAGTACTTC. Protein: CASSPGGPEQYF. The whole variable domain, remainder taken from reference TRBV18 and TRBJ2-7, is NAGVMQNPRHLVRRRGQEARLRCSPMKGHSHVYWYRQLPEEGLKFMVYLQKENIIDESGMPKERFSAEFPKEGPSILRIQQVVRGDSAAYFCASSPGGPEQYFGPGTRLTVT.

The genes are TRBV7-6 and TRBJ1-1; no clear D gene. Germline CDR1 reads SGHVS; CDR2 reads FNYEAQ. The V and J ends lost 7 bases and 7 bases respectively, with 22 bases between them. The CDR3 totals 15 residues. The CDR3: CASNPAAYGGVEAFF. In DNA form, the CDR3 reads TGTGCCAGCAACCCAGCAGCTTACGGCGGGGTTGAAGCTTTCTTT.

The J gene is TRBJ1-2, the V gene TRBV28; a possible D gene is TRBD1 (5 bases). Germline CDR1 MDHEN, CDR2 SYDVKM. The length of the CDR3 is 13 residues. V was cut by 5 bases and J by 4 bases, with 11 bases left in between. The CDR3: CASSVPTGYGYTF. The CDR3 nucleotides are TGTGCCAGCAGTGTCCCTACAGGCTATGGCTACACCTTC.

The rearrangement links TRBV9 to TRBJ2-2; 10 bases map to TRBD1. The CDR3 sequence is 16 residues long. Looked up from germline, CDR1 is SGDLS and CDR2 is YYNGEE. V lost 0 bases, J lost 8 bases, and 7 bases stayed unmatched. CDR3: CASSVGGGQGVGELFF. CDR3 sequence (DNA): TGTGCCAGCAGCGTAGGGGGCGGACAGGGGGTAGGGGAGCTGTTTTTT.

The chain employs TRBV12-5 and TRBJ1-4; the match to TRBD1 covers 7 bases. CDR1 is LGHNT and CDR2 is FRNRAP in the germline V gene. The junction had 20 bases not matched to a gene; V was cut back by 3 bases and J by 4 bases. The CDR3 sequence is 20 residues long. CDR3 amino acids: CASGFEEIDRAAHVNEKLFF. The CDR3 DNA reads TGTGCTAGTGGTTTTGAGGAAATTGACAGGGCCGCCCATGTTAATGAAAAACTGTTTTTT.

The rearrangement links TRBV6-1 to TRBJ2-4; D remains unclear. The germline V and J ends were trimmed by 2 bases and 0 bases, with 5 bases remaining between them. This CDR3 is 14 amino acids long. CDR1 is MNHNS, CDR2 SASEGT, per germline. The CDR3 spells CASSEQQAKNIQYF. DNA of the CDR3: TGTGCCAGCAGTGAACAACAAGCCAAAAACATTCAGTACTTC.

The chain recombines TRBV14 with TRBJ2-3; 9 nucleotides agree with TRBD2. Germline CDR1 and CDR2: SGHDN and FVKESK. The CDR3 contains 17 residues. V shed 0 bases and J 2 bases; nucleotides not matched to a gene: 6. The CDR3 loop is CASSQDWRGGNTDTQYF. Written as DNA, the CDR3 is TGTGCCAGCAGCCAAGATTGGCGGGGGGGGAACACAGATACGCAGTATTTT.

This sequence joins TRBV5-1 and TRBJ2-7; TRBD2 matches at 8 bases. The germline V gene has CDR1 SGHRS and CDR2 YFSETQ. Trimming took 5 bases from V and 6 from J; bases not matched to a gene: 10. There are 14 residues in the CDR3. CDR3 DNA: TGCGCCAGCAGTAACCTAGGAGGGACTAGCGAGCAGTACTTC. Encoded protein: CASSNLGGTSEQYF. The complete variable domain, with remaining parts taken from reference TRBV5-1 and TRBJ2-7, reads KAGVTQTPRYLIKTRGQQVTLSCSPISGHRSVSWYQQTPGQGLQFLFEYFSETQRNKGNFPGRFSGRQFSNSRSEMNVSTLELGDSALYLCASSNLGGTSEQYFGPGTRLTVT.

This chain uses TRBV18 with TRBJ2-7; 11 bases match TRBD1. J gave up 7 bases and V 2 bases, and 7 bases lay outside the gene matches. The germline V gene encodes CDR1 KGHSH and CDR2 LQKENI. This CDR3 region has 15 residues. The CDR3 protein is CASSPGTGGALEQYF. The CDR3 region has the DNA TGTGCCAGCTCACCAGGGACAGGGGGGGCTCTTGAGCAGTACTTC.

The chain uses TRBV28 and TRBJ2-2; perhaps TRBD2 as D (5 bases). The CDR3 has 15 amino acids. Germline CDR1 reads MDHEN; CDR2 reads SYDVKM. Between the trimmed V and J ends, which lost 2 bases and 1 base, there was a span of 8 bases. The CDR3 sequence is CASSLPRENTGELFF. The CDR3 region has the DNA TGTGCCAGCAGTTTACCCCGGGAGAACACCGGGGAGCTGTTTTTT.

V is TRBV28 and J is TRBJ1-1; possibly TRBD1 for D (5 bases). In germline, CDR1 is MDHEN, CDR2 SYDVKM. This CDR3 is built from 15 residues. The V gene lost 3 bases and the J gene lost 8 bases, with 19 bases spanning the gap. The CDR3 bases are TGTGCCAGCAGTTTGCGGTTGGTAGGTCGGGGGGAAGCTTTCTTT. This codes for CASSLRLVGRGEAFF.

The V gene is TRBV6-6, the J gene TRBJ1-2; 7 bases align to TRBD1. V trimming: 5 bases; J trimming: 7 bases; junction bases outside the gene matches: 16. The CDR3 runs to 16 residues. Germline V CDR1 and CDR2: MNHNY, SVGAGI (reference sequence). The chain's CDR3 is CASSISLQGGERGYTF. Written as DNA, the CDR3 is TGTGCCAGCAGTATATCCCTCCAGGGGGGAGAGCGTGGCTACACCTTC.

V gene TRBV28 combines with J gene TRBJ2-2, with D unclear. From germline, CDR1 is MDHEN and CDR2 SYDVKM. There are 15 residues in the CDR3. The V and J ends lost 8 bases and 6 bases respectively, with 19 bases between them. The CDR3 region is CASSRGRGLAGELFF. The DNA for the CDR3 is TGTGCCAGCTCTCGCGGCAGAGGCCTTGCCGGGGAGCTGTTTTTT.

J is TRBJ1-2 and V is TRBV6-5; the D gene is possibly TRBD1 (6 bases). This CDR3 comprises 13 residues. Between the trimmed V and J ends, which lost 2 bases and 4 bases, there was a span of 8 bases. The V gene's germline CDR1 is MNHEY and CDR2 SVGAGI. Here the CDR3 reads CASSYRTAYGYTF. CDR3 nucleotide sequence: TGTGCCAGCAGTTACCGGACAGCCTATGGCTACACCTTC.

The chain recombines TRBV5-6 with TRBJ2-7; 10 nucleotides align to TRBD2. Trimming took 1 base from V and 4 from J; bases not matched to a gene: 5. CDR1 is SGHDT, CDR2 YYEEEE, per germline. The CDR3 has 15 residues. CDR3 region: CASSLPSGSRYEQYF. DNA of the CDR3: TGTGCCAGCAGCTTGCCTAGCGGGAGTAGATACGAGCAGTACTTC.

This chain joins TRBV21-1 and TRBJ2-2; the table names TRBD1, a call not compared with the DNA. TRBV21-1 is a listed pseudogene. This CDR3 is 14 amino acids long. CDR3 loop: CASSARQVSGELFF. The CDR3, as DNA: TGTGCCAGCAGCGCCCGACAGGTTTCCGGGGAGCTGTTTTTT.

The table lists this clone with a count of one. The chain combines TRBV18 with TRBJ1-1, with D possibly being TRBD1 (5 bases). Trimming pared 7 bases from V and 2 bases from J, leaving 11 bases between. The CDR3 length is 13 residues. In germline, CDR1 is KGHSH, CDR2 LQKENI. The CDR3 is CASYPGGNTEAFF. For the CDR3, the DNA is TGTGCCAGCTACCCGGGGGGTAACACTGAAGCTTTCTTT.

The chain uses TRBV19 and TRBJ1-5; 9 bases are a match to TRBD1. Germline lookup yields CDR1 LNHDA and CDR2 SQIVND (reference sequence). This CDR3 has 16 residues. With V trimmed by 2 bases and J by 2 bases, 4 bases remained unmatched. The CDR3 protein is CASSITGGAGNQPQHF. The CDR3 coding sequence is TGTGCCAGTAGTATAACAGGGGGCGCGGGCAATCAGCCCCAGCATTTT.

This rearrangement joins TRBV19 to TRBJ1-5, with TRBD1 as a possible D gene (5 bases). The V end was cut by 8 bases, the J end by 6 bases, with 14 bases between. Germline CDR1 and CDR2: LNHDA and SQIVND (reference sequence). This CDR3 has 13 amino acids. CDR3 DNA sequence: TGTGCCAGTTACCAGGGCGGGGGTCAGCCCCAGCATTTT. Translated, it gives CASYQGGGQPQHF.

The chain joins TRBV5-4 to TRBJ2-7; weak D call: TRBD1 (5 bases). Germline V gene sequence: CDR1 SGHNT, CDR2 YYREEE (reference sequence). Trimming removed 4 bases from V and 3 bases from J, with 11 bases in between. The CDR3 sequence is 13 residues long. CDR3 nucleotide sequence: TGTGCCAGCAGCACCCCTGACAGCTACGAGCAGTACTTC. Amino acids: CASSTPDSYEQYF.

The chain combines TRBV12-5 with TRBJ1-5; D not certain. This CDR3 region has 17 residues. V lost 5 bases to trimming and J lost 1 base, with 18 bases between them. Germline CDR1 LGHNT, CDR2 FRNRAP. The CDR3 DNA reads TGTGCTAGTGGTCTGTCGGGGTTGGGGAGCAGCAATCAGCCCCAGCATTTT. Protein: CASGLSGLGSSNQPQHF.

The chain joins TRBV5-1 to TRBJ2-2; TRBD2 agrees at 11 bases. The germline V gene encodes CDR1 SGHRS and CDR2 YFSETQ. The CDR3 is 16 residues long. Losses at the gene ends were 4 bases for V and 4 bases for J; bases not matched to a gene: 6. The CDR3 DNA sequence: TGCGCCAGCAGCCCAAATAGCGGGAGGGCCACCGGGGAGCTGTTTTTT. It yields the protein CASSPNSGRATGELFF.

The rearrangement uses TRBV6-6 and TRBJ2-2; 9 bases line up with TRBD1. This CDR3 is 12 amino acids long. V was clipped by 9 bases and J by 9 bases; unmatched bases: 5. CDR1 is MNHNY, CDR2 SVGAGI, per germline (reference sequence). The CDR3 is CASTGGGRELFF. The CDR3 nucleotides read TGTGCCAGTACAGGGGGCGGAAGGGAGCTGTTTTTT.

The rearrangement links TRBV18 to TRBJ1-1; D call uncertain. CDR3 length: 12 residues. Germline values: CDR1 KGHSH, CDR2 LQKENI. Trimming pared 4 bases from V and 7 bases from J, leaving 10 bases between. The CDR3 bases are TGTGCCAGCTCACTAACAAAGCGTGAAGCTTTCTTT. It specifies CASSLTKREAFF. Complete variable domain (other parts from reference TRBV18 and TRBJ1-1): NAGVMQNPRHLVRRRGQEARLRCSPMKGHSHVYWYRQLPEEGLKFMVYLQKENIIDESGMPKERFSAEFPKEGPSILRIQQVVRGDSAAYFCASSLTKREAFFGQGTRLTVV.

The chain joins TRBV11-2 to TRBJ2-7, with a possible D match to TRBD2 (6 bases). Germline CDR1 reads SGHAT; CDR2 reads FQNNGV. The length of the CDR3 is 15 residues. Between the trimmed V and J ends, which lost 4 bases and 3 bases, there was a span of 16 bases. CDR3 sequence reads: CASSSPDYGFYEQYF. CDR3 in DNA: TGTGCCAGCAGCTCCCCGGACTATGGATTCTACGAGCAGTACTTC.

The CDR3 nucleotides are TGTGCCACCAGCAGAGATCTAGCGGGCACAGATACGCAGTATTTT. This codes for CATSRDLAGTDTQYF. The chain carries TRBV15 and TRBJ2-3; the match to TRBD2 covers 7 bases. This CDR3 spans 15 amino acids. Per the germline V gene, CDR1 is LNHNV and CDR2 is YYDKDF (reference sequence). V shed 0 bases and J 1 base; nucleotides not matched to a gene: 1.

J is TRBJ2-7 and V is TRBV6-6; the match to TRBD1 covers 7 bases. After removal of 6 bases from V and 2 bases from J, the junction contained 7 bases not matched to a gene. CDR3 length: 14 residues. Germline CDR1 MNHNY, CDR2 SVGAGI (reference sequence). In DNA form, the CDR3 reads TGTGCCAGCAGATTACAGGGGTCGCCCTACGAGCAGTACTTC. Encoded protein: CASRLQGSPYEQYF.

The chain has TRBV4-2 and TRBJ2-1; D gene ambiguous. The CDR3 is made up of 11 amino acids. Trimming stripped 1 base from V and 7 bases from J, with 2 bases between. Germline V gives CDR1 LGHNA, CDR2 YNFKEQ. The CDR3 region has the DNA TGTGCCAGCAGCCAAGTAAATGAGCAGTTCTTC. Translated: CASSQVNEQFF.